This TCR beta chain is drawn from a study of blood T cell repertoires in COVID-19. Background on the study: The study drew acute and convalescent COVID-19 samples from the United States, Italy and Spain.

This clone occurred once. In the authors' workflow: The authors estimated nucleated cell counts from reference gene primer amplification. Only in-frame clones appear in the TCRdb table, and some are missing; sequencing was by immunoSEQ multiplex PCR. The V and J calls and clone size were taken over from that table, and D and trimming were inferred from the DNA. The sample has around 140,000 clones; approximately 80% are singletons. V lost 1 base and J 5 bases, leaving 16 bases between the germline ends. The length of the CDR3 is 16 residues. Germline CDR1 and CDR2: SGHAT and FQNNGV. The V gene is TRBV11-2, the J gene TRBJ2-3, with D perhaps TRBD1 (6 bases). Material for sequencing was peripheral blood. This receptor was identified in a man between 65 and 85 years old who had recovered from COVID-19. Written as DNA, the CDR3 is TGTGCCAGCAGCTTAGCCAGACAGGATCTGGTAGATACGCAGTATTTT. It encodes CASSLARQDLVDTQYF.